This TCR beta chain was captured by sequencing in a study of T cells in Graves' hyperthyroidism and ophthalmopathy. This clonotype came up many times. Orbital computed tomography, thyroid ultrasound, serum thyroxine and TRAb, and clinical symptoms together informed the diagnoses. Amplification of TCR beta CDR3 regions used RNA as the template. HTBI primers were employed in a first-round RT-PCR of the TCR CDR3. TCRdb reprocessed the multiplex PCR reads via MiXCR and lists one record per CDR3 protein. The table includes around 250,000 distinct CDR3 sequences, over 20% detected once. Per the germline V gene, CDR1 is SGDLS and CDR2 is YYNGEE. The V gene end was trimmed by 3 bases and the J gene end by 1 base; junction bases not matched to a gene: 5. The CDR3 runs to 16 residues.

V gene TRBV9 combines with J gene TRBJ2-5; TRBD1 agrees at 11 bases. The TCR was taken from a middle-aged woman with Graves' ophthalmopathy. The specimen was blood. The CDR3 is CASSAGTGGSQETQYF. The CDR3, as DNA: TGTGCCAGCAGCGCCGGGACAGGGGGGAGCCAAGAGACCCAGTACTTC. Combining the CDR3 with reference TRBV9 and TRBJ2-5 gives the whole variable domain DSGVTQTPKHLITATGQRVTLRCSPRSGDLSVYWYQQSLDQGLQFLIQYYNGEERAKGNILERFSAQQFPDLHSELNLSSLELGDSALYFCASSAGTGGSQETQYFGPGTRLLVL.